These 14 T cell receptor beta chains came from one sample sequenced in a study of T cell responses to AZD1222 COVID-19 vaccine (dated by TCRdb to 2020 to 2023). The time point tag for this specimen amounts to: baseline before first vaccination. The library was built by means of the immunoSEQ multiplex PCR assay. Entries here come from immuneACCESS through TCRdb and include only in-frame sequences with V and J called. Some clones fail to appear in such tables; in the studies checked, an unresolved V gene covers under half of the shortfall, and the cause of the remainder is unknown. Counted in this sample were roughly 100,000 clones; roughly 87% of them appeared once. The ten largest clones capture approximately 17% of the sample. This specimen consisted of peripheral blood, obtained on day 0 of AZD1222 vaccination. These receptors originate from an adult in good health.

V gene TRBV5-1 combines with J gene TRBJ1-1; 10 bases align to TRBD1. CDR1 SGHRS and CDR2 YFSETQ come from the germline V gene. V lost 4 bases, J lost 0 bases, and 0 bases stayed unmatched. The length of the CDR3 is 14 residues. The CDR3 DNA reads as TGCGCCAGCAGCGGGACAGGGGTGAACACTGAAGCTTTCTTT. Translated, it gives CASSGTGVNTEAFF.

On this clone: An end of the junction does not agree with germline; a read error may underlie this. CDR3 loop: CASSQATRSVGIFF. CDR3 bases: TGTGCCAGCAGCCAAGCGACGCGTTCGGTGGGGATTTTTTTT. The genes are TRBV3-1 (or the pseudogene TRBV3-2) and TRBJ1-1; no clear D gene. Germline V gives CDR1 LGHDT, CDR2 YNNKEL (reference sequence). This CDR3 has 14 residues.

The genes are TRBV7-2 and TRBJ2-1; D gene ambiguous. V lost 6 bases and J 9 bases, leaving 12 bases between the germline ends. The CDR3 loop spans 12 amino acids. Germline V gene lookup returns CDR1 SGHTA and CDR2 FQGNSA. The CDR3 DNA is TGTGCCAGCAGTACCCAAGATCTTGAGCAGTTCTTC. Protein: CASSTQDLEQFF.

The chain has TRBV9 and TRBJ2-7; D call uncertain. CDR3 length: 14 residues. The germline V gene has CDR1 SGDLS and CDR2 YYNGEE. With 0 bases removed from V and 7 bases from J, the gap between germline ends came to 14 bases. This CDR3 reads CASSVDGLSREQYF. The CDR3 DNA is TGTGCCAGCAGCGTAGATGGCCTATCTAGGGAGCAGTACTTC.

This rearrangement joins TRBV19 to TRBJ2-7, with 7 bases matching TRBD2. The CDR3 is made up of 15 amino acids. Per the germline V gene, CDR1 is LNHDA and CDR2 is SQIVND (reference sequence). V lost 2 bases and J lost 0; bases outside the gene matches: 4. CDR3 region: CASSISSSGSYEQYF. The CDR3 bases are TGTGCCAGTAGTATATCGTCTAGCGGCTCCTACGAGCAGTACTTC.

This clone was seen a few times. The genes are TRBV2 and TRBJ2-1; 11 bases agree with TRBD2. This CDR3 is built from 16 residues. The V gene end was trimmed by 6 bases and the J gene end by 9 bases; junction bases not matched to a gene: 13. The V gene's germline CDR1 is SNHLY and CDR2 FYNNEI. Written as DNA, the CDR3 is TGTGCCAGCAGGATAAATAGCGGGAGGGCCCTCTCTGAGCAGTTCTTC. Its translation: CASRINSGRALSEQFF. Based on the CDR3 plus reference TRBV2 and TRBJ2-1, the full variable domain is EPEVTQTPSHQVTQMGQEVILRCVPISNHLYFYWYRQILGQKVEFLVSFYNNEISEKSEIFDDQFSVERPDGSNFTLKIRSTKLEDSAMYFCASRINSGRALSEQFFGPGTRLTVL.

There are a few counts of this clone. The J gene is TRBJ2-1, the V gene TRBV19; D perhaps matches TRBD1 (7 bases). CDR3 size: 15 residues. The ends were cut back, 1 base at V and 8 bases at J, with 15 bases in the middle. Germline loops: CDR1 LNHDA, CDR2 SQIVND (reference sequence). This chain's CDR3 is CASSIAVQGGYEQFF. The CDR3 nucleotides read TGTGCCAGTAGTATAGCTGTCCAGGGGGGTTATGAGCAGTTCTTC.

The V call is TRBV29-1, the J call TRBJ1-3; D remains ambiguous. Germline V lookup: CDR1 SQVTM, CDR2 ANQGSEA. Deletions cut 4 bases from V and 4 bases from J, with 5 bases between. CDR3 size: 11 residues. CDR3 protein: CSVGLGNTIYF. The CDR3, as DNA: TGCAGCGTTGGGCTCGGAAACACCATATATTTT.

The rearrangement links TRBV28 to TRBJ1-1; 7 nucleotides align to TRBD1. CDR1 and CDR2 (germline): MDHEN, SYDVKM. This CDR3 has 17 amino acids. V shed 6 bases, J shed 0 bases, and the junction held 13 bases outside the gene matches. Here the CDR3 DNA reads TGTGCCAGCAGGGTATCAGGGACAGCGGGCATGAACACTGAAGCTTTCTTT. Its protein is CASRVSGTAGMNTEAFF.

This chain joins TRBV5-1 and TRBJ1-1; no reliable D call. Deletions cut 4 bases from V and 1 base from J, with 8 bases between. Germline CDR1 SGHRS, CDR2 YFSETQ. The CDR3 consists of 13 residues. CDR3 nucleotides: TGCGCCAGCAGCATGAGACGGAACACTGAAGCTTTCTTT. The encoded protein is CASSMRRNTEAFF.

The chain uses TRBV6-4 and TRBJ1-2; D not certain. This CDR3 contains 13 residues. V was cut by 3 bases and J by 3 bases, with 8 bases left in between. CDR1 is MRHNA, CDR2 SNTAGT, per germline. CDR3 region: CASSEGKDYGYTF. The CDR3 nucleotides read TGTGCCAGCAGTGAGGGCAAGGACTATGGCTACACCTTC.

The rearrangement uses TRBV6-5 and TRBJ2-1, with a weak D call TRBD1 (5 bases). Germline CDR1 is MNHEY and CDR2 is SVGAGI. The CDR3 runs to 15 residues. V gave up 7 bases and J gave up 0 bases, with 13 bases separating them. The CDR3 protein is CASIQGKSSYNEQFF. DNA for the CDR3: TGTGCCAGCATCCAGGGCAAGAGCTCCTACAATGAGCAGTTCTTC.

This clone appeared a few times. The sample carries other DNA sequences with the same CDR3. This sequence joins TRBV6-5 and TRBJ1-2; 9 bases agree with TRBD1. The CDR3 is 15 residues long. The germline V gene encodes CDR1 MNHEY and CDR2 SVGAGI. V lost 6 bases to trimming and J lost 4 bases; unmatched junction nucleotides: 9. The CDR3 loop is CASSPTGGGSYGYTF. In DNA, the CDR3 is TGTGCCAGCAGCCCAACAGGGGGCGGATCCTATGGCTACACCTTC.

The rearrangement uses TRBV10-3 and TRBJ2-7, with 11 bases lining up with TRBD1. CDR1 ENHRY and CDR2 SYGVKD come from the germline V gene. V lost 6 bases and J lost 2; bases outside the gene matches: 3. This CDR3 region has 14 residues. The DNA of the CDR3 is TGTGCCATCAGGCCGGGACAGGGGGCCTACGAGCAGTACTTC. This translates into CAIRPGQGAYEQYF.